The 10 T cell receptor beta chains given below trace back to one sample, sequenced in a study of cytomegalovirus exposure and HLA in healthy donors. Both 60 Vbeta primers and 13 Jbeta primers went into the PCR. Data came from immunoSEQ multiplex PCR; TCRdb stores just in-frame clones and leaves some out. This sample has some 170,000 clones, with more than 75% found just once. The sample taken for sequencing was PBMCs. The receptors stem from a man younger than 35 in good health and CMV-seropositive.

The sample holds a few counts of this clone. This chain uses TRBV18 with TRBJ1-2; D remains unclear. Trimming cost V 1 base and J 6 bases, with 15 bases left between them. The CDR3 covers 15 residues. Per germline, CDR1 KGHSH and CDR2 LQKENI. CDR3 protein: CASSPQTGRGNGYTF. The CDR3 bases are TGTGCCAGCTCACCACAGACCGGGCGAGGGAATGGCTACACCTTC.

The chain recombines TRBV5-1 with TRBJ1-1; D gene ambiguous. Trimming left V 0 bases short and J 5 bases short, with 11 bases between. The CDR3 extends over 14 amino acids. Germline CDR1 and CDR2: SGHRS and YFSETQ. The CDR3 loop is CASSLDGSGTEAFF. The CDR3 coding sequence is TGCGCCAGCAGCTTGGATGGGTCGGGTACTGAAGCTTTCTTT.

The chain employs TRBV19 and TRBJ1-1; 8 bases map to TRBD1. V lost 5 bases to trimming and J lost 6 bases; unmatched junction nucleotides: 5. CDR3 length: 13 residues. The germline gives CDR1 LNHDA, CDR2 SQIVND (reference sequence). In DNA form, the CDR3 reads TGTGCCAGTAGTCCCCTACAGGGGGCTGAAGCTTTCTTT. Protein: CASSPLQGAEAFF.

This clone was picked up a small number of times. The chain carries TRBV2 and TRBJ1-3, with 7 nucleotides matching TRBD1. This CDR3 has 16 residues. Germline loops: CDR1 SNHLY, CDR2 FYNNEI. The junction had 6 bases not matched to a gene; V was cut back by 0 bases and J by 4 bases. Here the CDR3 reads CASSEAPGQTGNTIYF. Written as DNA, the CDR3 is TGTGCCAGCAGTGAAGCCCCGGGACAGACAGGAAACACCATATATTTT. Full variable domain (outside the CDR3, taken from reference TRBV2 and TRBJ1-3): EPEVTQTPSHQVTQMGQEVILRCVPISNHLYFYWYRQILGQKVEFLVSFYNNEISEKSEIFDDQFSVERPDGSNFTLKIRSTKLEDSAMYFCASSEAPGQTGNTIYFGEGSWLTVV.

The chain combines TRBV6-1 with TRBJ1-5; D remains unclear. This CDR3 comprises 12 residues. Per the germline V gene, CDR1 is MNHNS and CDR2 is SASEGT. Deletions cut 7 bases from V and 4 bases from J, with 8 bases between. The CDR3: CASMETNQPQHF. DNA of the CDR3: TGTGCCAGCATGGAGACTAATCAGCCCCAGCATTTT.

The rearrangement uses TRBV9 and TRBJ1-4; D is unresolved. The CDR3 length is 15 residues. CDR1 is SGDLS, CDR2 YYNGEE, per germline. The V gene lost 0 bases and the J gene lost 7 bases, with 13 bases spanning the gap. The CDR3 nucleotides are TGTGCCAGCAGCGTAGTTGCGGGCGGGCGTGAAAAACTGTTTTTT. Amino acid sequence: CASSVVAGGREKLFF.

This chain connects TRBV2 to TRBJ2-1, with TRBD2 matching 14 bases. Trimming at V came to 2 bases and at J to 3 bases, leaving 6 bases not matched to a gene. The CDR3 is made up of 18 amino acids. CDR1 is SNHLY, CDR2 FYNNEI, per germline. CDR3 amino acids: CASSESRTSGGNYNEQFF. CDR3 DNA: TGTGCCAGCAGTGAAAGTAGGACTAGCGGGGGGAACTACAATGAGCAGTTCTTC.

This clone has a single count. This sequence joins TRBV7-3 and TRBJ2-7, with D perhaps TRBD2 (6 bases). The CDR3 has 13 residues. Trimming removed 5 bases at V and 0 bases at J, with 8 bases between. In germline, CDR1 is SGHTA, CDR2 FQGTGA. This CDR3 reads CASSAGPSYEQYF. CDR3 DNA sequence: TGTGCCAGCAGCGCGGGACCCTCCTACGAGCAGTACTTC.

V usage is TRBV6-1 and J usage is TRBJ1-1; maybe TRBD1 (5 bases). V lost 7 bases, J lost 7 bases, and 7 bases lay in between. Looked up from germline, CDR1 is MNHNS and CDR2 is SASEGT. The CDR3 is 10 residues long. The DNA of the CDR3 is TGTGCCAGCAAGGGGCGTGAAGCTTTCTTT. Its translation: CASKGREAFF.

With regard to this clone: The same CDR3 can be traced to other DNA sequences in this sample. The J gene is TRBJ1-5, the V gene TRBV5-1, with 8 bases lining up with TRBD1. Per the germline V gene, CDR1 is SGHRS and CDR2 is YFSETQ. There are 14 residues in the CDR3. Trimming at V came to 4 bases and at J to 5 bases, leaving 5 bases not matched to a gene. The CDR3 region is CASSSGQGDQPQHF. In DNA, the CDR3 is TGCGCCAGCAGCAGTGGACAGGGCGATCAGCCCCAGCATTTT.